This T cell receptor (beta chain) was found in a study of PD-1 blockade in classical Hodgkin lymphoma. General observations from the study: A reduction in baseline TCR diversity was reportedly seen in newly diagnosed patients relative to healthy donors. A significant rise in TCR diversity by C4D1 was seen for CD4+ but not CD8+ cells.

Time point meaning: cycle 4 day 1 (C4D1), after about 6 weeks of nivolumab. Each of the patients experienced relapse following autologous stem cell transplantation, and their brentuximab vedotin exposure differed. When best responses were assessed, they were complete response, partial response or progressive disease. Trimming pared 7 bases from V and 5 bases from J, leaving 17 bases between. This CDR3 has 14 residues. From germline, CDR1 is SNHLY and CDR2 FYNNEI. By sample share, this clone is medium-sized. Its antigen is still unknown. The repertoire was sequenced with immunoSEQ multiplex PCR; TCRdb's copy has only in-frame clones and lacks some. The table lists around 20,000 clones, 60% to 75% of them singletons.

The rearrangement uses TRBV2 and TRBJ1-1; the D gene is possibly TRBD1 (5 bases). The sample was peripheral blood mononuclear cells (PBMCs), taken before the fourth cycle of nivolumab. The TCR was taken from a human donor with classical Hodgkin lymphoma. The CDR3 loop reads CASNYGGRGTEAFF. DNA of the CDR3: TGTGCCAGCAACTACGGGGGGAGGGGAACTGAAGCTTTCTTT. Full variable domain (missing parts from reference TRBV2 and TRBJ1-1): EPEVTQTPSHQVTQMGQEVILRCVPISNHLYFYWYRQILGQKVEFLVSFYNNEISEKSEIFDDQFSVERPDGSNFTLKIRSTKLEDSAMYFCASNYGGRGTEAFFGQGTRLTVV.